A selection of T cell receptor beta chains follows, all from one sample in a study of cytomegalovirus exposure and HLA in healthy donors. The protocol was immunoSEQ multiplex PCR, while the TCRdb copy is restricted to in-frame clones and leaves out a portion. The sample has fewer than 350,000 clones; approximately 88% are singletons. Specimen: PBMCs. All receptors derive from a young woman in good health and CMV-seronegative. Both conserved end residues are part of each CDR3. Fields, in order: CDR3 protein, CDR3 DNA, D gene, V gene, clone size, J gene. D genes are given only for firm matches. Size tells how often a clone was seen (once, few, many) or the class of an expanded clone, and some rows leave it out.

CDR3aa: CASRSLGNTEAFF; CDR3nt: TGTGCCAGCAGAAGCCTTGGGAACACTGAAGCTTTCTTT; d_gene: .; v_gene: TRBV27; abundance: .; j_gene: TRBJ1-1
CDR3aa: CASRKQGARGYTF; CDR3nt: TGTGCCAGCAGAAAACAGGGGGCTAGAGGCTACACCTTC; d_gene: TRBD1; v_gene: TRBV6-5; abundance: .; j_gene: TRBJ1-2
CDR3aa: CASSLLAGRELFF; CDR3nt: TGTGCCAGCAGCTTACTAGCGGGCAGGGAGCTGTTTTTT; d_gene: TRBD2; v_gene: TRBV7-2; abundance: few; j_gene: TRBJ2-2
CDR3aa: CASSWGQASTDTQYF; CDR3nt: TGTGCCAGCAGCTGGGGACAGGCCAGCACAGATACGCAGTATTTT; d_gene: TRBD1; v_gene: TRBV7-3; abundance: .; j_gene: TRBJ2-3
CDR3aa: CSVGAYRGSSYNEQFF; CDR3nt: TGCAGCGTCGGGGCCTACAGGGGTAGCTCCTACAATGAGCAGTTCTTC; d_gene: TRBD1; v_gene: TRBV29-1; abundance: .; j_gene: TRBJ2-1
CDR3aa: CASSAAVSGYYGYTF; CDR3nt: TGTGCCAGCAGTGCCGCGGTTTCTGGATACTATGGCTACACCTTC; d_gene: .; v_gene: TRBV25-1; abundance: .; j_gene: TRBJ1-2
CDR3aa: CAGAGTTYNEQFF; CDR3nt: TGTGCCGGGGCCGGGACTACCTACAATGAGCAGTTCTTC; d_gene: TRBD2; v_gene: TRBV10-3; abundance: .; j_gene: TRBJ2-1
CDR3aa: CASSFSVAGGTNEQFF; CDR3nt: TGTGCCAGCAGTTTTTCCGTAGCGGGAGGGACCAATGAGCAGTTCTTC; d_gene: TRBD2; v_gene: TRBV27; abundance: .; j_gene: TRBJ2-1
CDR3aa: CASSSLPTGINQPQHF; CDR3nt: TGTGCCAGCAGTTCCCTCCCGACGGGTATCAATCAGCCCCAGCATTTT; d_gene: .; v_gene: TRBV6-6; abundance: .; j_gene: TRBJ1-5
CDR3aa: CASSVDSGSSYNEQFF; CDR3nt: TGTGCCAGCAGTGTTGATAGCGGGAGCTCCTACAATGAGCAGTTCTTC; d_gene: TRBD2; v_gene: TRBV2; abundance: .; j_gene: TRBJ2-1
CDR3aa: CASSLRVSRFAGELFF; CDR3nt: TGCGCCAGCAGCTTGAGAGTTAGTCGGTTTGCCGGGGAGCTGTTTTTT; d_gene: .; v_gene: TRBV5-1; abundance: .; j_gene: TRBJ2-2
CDR3aa: CASSPRTRDNEQFF; CDR3nt: TGCGCCAGCAGCCCGCGGACACGAGACAATGAGCAGTTCTTC; d_gene: .; v_gene: TRBV5-1; abundance: .; j_gene: TRBJ2-1
CDR3aa: CASSIDRGSIPQYF; CDR3nt: TGTGCCAGTAGTATAGATCGGGGGTCAATCCCCCAGTATTTT; d_gene: .; v_gene: TRBV19; abundance: .; j_gene: TRBJ2-3
CDR3aa: CATSPPFRGNEQYF; CDR3nt: TGTGCCACCAGCCCCCCGTTCAGGGGTAACGAGCAGTACTTC; d_gene: .; v_gene: TRBV15; abundance: .; j_gene: TRBJ2-7
CDR3aa: CASSLYRGRGREQYF; CDR3nt: TGTGCCAGCAGTTTATACAGGGGTCGTGGCCGGGAGCAGTACTTC; d_gene: TRBD1; v_gene: TRBV28; abundance: .; j_gene: TRBJ2-7
CDR3aa: CSATYREQFF; CDR3nt: TGCAGTGCCACATACAGAGAGCAGTTCTTC; d_gene: .; v_gene: TRBV20-1; abundance: .; j_gene: TRBJ2-1
CDR3aa: CASSTVLAQETQYF; CDR3nt: TGCGCCAGCAGCACGGTCCTCGCCCAAGAGACCCAGTACTTC; d_gene: .; v_gene: TRBV5-1; abundance: .; j_gene: TRBJ2-5
CDR3aa: CASSLFPPGLAGGPTYEQYF; CDR3nt: TGTGCCAGCAGTTTGTTTCCACCAGGGCTAGCGGGAGGGCCAACCTACGAGCAGTACTTC; d_gene: TRBD2; v_gene: TRBV28; abundance: once; j_gene: TRBJ2-7
CDR3aa: CASSLAQSNYNEQFF; CDR3nt: TGTGCCAGCAGCTTAGCTCAATCTAACTACAATGAGCAGTTCTTC; d_gene: .; v_gene: TRBV7-7; abundance: once; j_gene: TRBJ2-1
CDR3aa: CASSLAGPGDNSPLHF; CDR3nt: TGTGCCAGCAGCTTGGCAGGGCCGGGAGATAATTCACCCCTCCACTTT; d_gene: .; v_gene: TRBV5-4; abundance: .; j_gene: TRBJ1-6
CDR3aa: CATAGSTDTQYF; CDR3nt: TGTGCCACCGCGGGGAGCACAGATACGCAGTATTTT; d_gene: .; v_gene: TRBV10-3; abundance: .; j_gene: TRBJ2-3
CDR3aa: CASSVRVLIDEQFF; CDR3nt: TGTGCCAGCAGTGTGAGGGTGTTAATCGATGAGCAGTTCTTC; d_gene: .; v_gene: TRBV2; abundance: .; j_gene: TRBJ2-1
CDR3aa: CAWTGQGPTRGGTQYF; CDR3nt: TGTGCCTGGACCGGACAGGGGCCGACGAGGGGGGGGACCCAGTACTTC; d_gene: TRBD1; v_gene: TRBV30; abundance: .; j_gene: TRBJ2-5
CDR3aa: CASSLAGGNQPQHF; CDR3nt: TGTGCCAGCAGCTTAGCAGGGGGTAATCAGCCCCAGCATTTT; d_gene: .; v_gene: TRBV7-2; abundance: .; j_gene: TRBJ1-5
CDR3aa: CASSFSLLLNYGYTF; CDR3nt: TGTGCCAGCAGCTTCTCCCTGCTCCTAAACTATGGCTACACCTTC; d_gene: .; v_gene: TRBV5-6; abundance: .; j_gene: TRBJ1-2
CDR3aa: CASRRGGAEETQYF; CDR3nt: TGTGCCAGCAGGAGAGGGGGGGCTGAAGAGACCCAGTACTTC; d_gene: .; v_gene: TRBV28; abundance: .; j_gene: TRBJ2-5
CDR3aa: CASSLNLVDRVAFF; CDR3nt: TGTGCCAGCAGTCTCAATTTGGTTGACAGGGTGGCTTTCTTT; d_gene: TRBD1; v_gene: TRBV7-8; abundance: .; j_gene: TRBJ1-1
CDR3aa: CASVLGGLSYEQYF; CDR3nt: TGTGCCAGCGTACTGGGGGGTCTATCCTACGAGCAGTACTTC; d_gene: .; v_gene: TRBV10-3; abundance: .; j_gene: TRBJ2-7
CDR3aa: CASSLSTIYGYTF; CDR3nt: TGTGCCAGCAGTTTGTCCACTATCTATGGCTACACCTTC; d_gene: .; v_gene: TRBV28; abundance: few; j_gene: TRBJ1-2
CDR3aa: CASRPFGYTGELFF; CDR3nt: TGTGCCAGCAGACCATTTGGCTACACCGGGGAGCTGTTTTTT; d_gene: .; v_gene: TRBV7-8; abundance: .; j_gene: TRBJ2-2
CDR3aa: CASSDLRGGYGYTF; CDR3nt: TGTGCCAGCAGTGATCTCCGCGGAGGTTATGGCTACACCTTC; d_gene: .; v_gene: TRBV2; abundance: .; j_gene: TRBJ1-2
CDR3aa: CASSYPTRGGTEAFF; CDR3nt: TGTGCCAGCAGTTACCCGACCCGGGGGGGGACTGAAGCTTTCTTT; d_gene: .; v_gene: TRBV6-5; abundance: .; j_gene: TRBJ1-1